Following are 10 T cell receptor beta chains from one sample sequenced in a study of immune heterogeneity within non-small cell lung tumors. TCRs were amplified from around 660 ng gDNA of bulk tumor per sample. Surgical sampling yielded several biopsies per primary tumor (spaced far apart). The study cohort was described as untreated, and its members had newly diagnosed non-small cell lung cancer. They went on to have curative surgery. TCR beta CDR3 amplification used multiplex PCR with 32 V and 13 J primers. TCRdb recomputed calls from the multiplex PCR reads with MiXCR, one row per CDR3 protein. The repertoire holds about 9,700 distinct CDR3 sequences, with under 20% as singletons. Sequenced input: lung tumor tissue. The receptor set was obtained from a man in his forties or fifties with non-small cell lung cancer.

Sample share makes this clonotype medium-sized. The chain uses TRBV28 and TRBJ1-5; D may be TRBD1 (6 bases). The V gene's germline CDR1 is MDHEN and CDR2 SYDVKM. This CDR3 contains 13 residues. Trimming left V 10 bases short and J 6 bases short, with 16 bases between. CDR3 amino acids: CAIRRTASQPQHF. DNA for the CDR3: TGTGCCATCCGCCGGACAGCCAGTCAGCCCCAGCATTTT.

In this sample, this clonotype is medium-sized. This chain links TRBV18 with TRBJ2-1, with D possibly being TRBD1 (5 bases). Germline-derived CDR1 and CDR2 are KGHSH and LQKENI. The germline V and J ends were trimmed by 2 bases and 4 bases, with 15 bases remaining between them. This CDR3 spans 16 amino acids. The CDR3 DNA reads TGTGCCAGCTCACCAGACAGCCCTTTCTTATACAATGAGCAGTTCTTC. Its protein product is CASSPDSPFLYNEQFF.

By share, this clonotype ranks as medium-sized. The gene calls are TRBV19 and TRBJ2-2, with a possible D match to TRBD2 (5 bases). The CDR3 has 12 amino acids. V was trimmed by 3 bases and J by 7 bases, leaving 6 bases between them. In germline, CDR1 is LNHDA, CDR2 SQIVND (reference sequence). The DNA for the CDR3 is TGTGCCAGTAGTATTCGGGGCGGGGAGCTGTTTTTT. Its protein product is CASSIRGGELFF.

The chain uses TRBV30 and TRBJ2-3, with 9 nucleotides matching TRBD2. The germline V gene encodes CDR1 GTSNPN and CDR2 SVGIG (reference sequence). The V gene end was trimmed by 4 bases and the J gene end by 3 bases; junction bases not matched to a gene: 2. This CDR3 has 13 residues. This chain's CDR3 is CAWNSGSTDTQYF. Here the CDR3 DNA reads TGTGCCTGGAATAGCGGGAGTACAGATACGCAGTATTTT. The full variable domain, in which reference TRBV30 and TRBJ2-3 provide the parts outside the CDR3, is SQTIHQWPATLVQPVGSPLSLECTVEGTSNPNLYWYRQAAGRGLQLLFYSVGIGQISSEVPQNLSASRPQDRQFILSSKKLLLSDSGFYLCAWNSGSTDTQYFGPGTRLTVL.

This clonotype was picked up many times. The chain recombines TRBV5-1 with TRBJ1-4; tentatively, D is TRBD1 (5 bases). The CDR3 length is 14 residues. CDR1 SGHRS and CDR2 YFSETQ come from the germline V gene. Trimming left V 0 bases short and J 7 bases short, with 10 bases between. For the CDR3, the DNA is TGCGCCAGCAGCTTGGGGCAGGGAGGTGAAAAACTGTTTTTT. As protein: CASSLGQGGEKLFF.

The gene calls are TRBV28 and TRBJ2-7; TRBD2 is a possible D gene (7 bases). The CDR3 spans 15 residues. Germline-derived CDR1 and CDR2 are MDHEN and SYDVKM. CDR3 sequence: CASSIRGAFSYDQYV. Written as DNA, the CDR3 is TGTGCCAGCAGTATCCGGGGGGCGTTCTCCTACGATCAGTACGTC.

This chain links TRBV11-2 with TRBJ2-5; D is unresolved. Germline V gene data show CDR1 as SGHAT and CDR2 as FQNNGV. V lost 0 bases, J lost 5 bases, and 19 bases lay in between. CDR3 length: 17 amino acids. DNA for the CDR3: TGTGCCAGCAGCTTAGAGTTTATGCACACACGAGGCGAGACCCAGTACTTC. Translation gives CASSLEFMHTRGETQYF.

This clonotype is medium-sized by share. V usage is TRBV18 and J usage is TRBJ2-1; tentative D call: TRBD2 (6 bases). The CDR3 is 15 residues long. CDR1 is KGHSH, CDR2 LQKENI, per germline. The V gene lost 6 bases and the J gene lost 5 bases, with 17 bases spanning the gap. DNA for the CDR3: TGTGCCAGCTCCCACCGGGGCGGGAACCACAATGAGCAGTTCTTC. This sequence encodes CASSHRGGNHNEQFF.

A note on this clonotype: Since a much larger clone is just one base distant, this may be a read error. V and J are TRBV14 and TRBJ2-5, with 11 positions matching TRBD2. This CDR3 is built from 17 residues. With V trimmed by 7 bases and J by 5 bases, 15 bases remained unmatched. The germline V gene encodes CDR1 SGHDN and CDR2 FVKESK. DNA of the CDR3: TGTGCCAGCATCCTCTTACGGGGGACTAGCGGCTCGGAGACCCAGTACTTC. This encodes CASILLRGTSGSETQYF.

This clonotype was counted at least ten times. The rearrangement uses TRBV25-1 and TRBJ1-1; possible D gene TRBD1, 6 bases. The CDR3 contains 13 residues. With 5 bases removed from V and 8 bases from J, the gap between germline ends came to 15 bases. The germline V gene encodes CDR1 MGHDK and CDR2 SYGVNS. CDR3 nucleotides: TGTGCCAGCAGTCCTGCGGGGGCGGGAGAAGCTTTCTTT. It encodes CASSPAGAGEAFF.